Each of the 28 T cell receptor beta chains below was sequenced from the same sample in a study of long-term antiretroviral therapy in people with HIV. They ran version v3.0 of the immunoSEQ assay at survey level. Repertoires were generated with immunoSEQ multiplex PCR, while TCRdb's copy carries only in-frame clones and drops some. There are 15,000 to 20,000 clones in the sample; roughly 75% occur only once, and around 15% lies in the top ten. The material sequenced was unsorted PBMCs, taken 2.9 years after starting antiretroviral therapy. The receptors come from a woman aged 25 to 39 with HIV.

V is TRBV6-5 and J is TRBJ1-2, with 8 bases matching TRBD1. The germline V gene encodes CDR1 MNHEY and CDR2 SVGAGI. Germline trimming cut 0 bases from V and 6 bases from J; bases unmatched to any gene: 6. CDR3 length equals 15 residues. The CDR3 DNA reads as TGTGCCAGCAGTTACTCGACGCAGGGGGCGGATGGCTACACCTTC. Amino acids: CASSYSTQGADGYTF.

The rearrangement links TRBV5-5 to TRBJ1-1; D is undetermined. This CDR3 has 15 amino acids. Trimming removed 0 bases at V and 1 base at J, with 10 bases between. In germline, CDR1 is SGHKS, CDR2 YYEKEE (reference sequence). The CDR3 sequence is CASSLGVAPNTEAFF. For the CDR3, the DNA is TGTGCCAGCAGCTTGGGGGTAGCACCGAACACTGAAGCTTTCTTT. Variable domain in full (rest from reference TRBV5-5 and TRBJ1-1): DAGVTQSPTHLIKTRGQQVTLRCSPISGHKSVSWYQQVLGQGPQFIFQYYEKEERGRGNFPDRFSARQFPNYSSELNVNALLLGDSALYLCASSLGVAPNTEAFFGQGTRLTVV.

This chain links TRBV30 with TRBJ1-5; no reliable D call. Germline-derived CDR1 and CDR2 are GTSNPN and SVGIG (reference sequence). Trimming stripped 4 bases from V and 3 bases from J, with 13 bases between. The CDR3 runs 14 residues. In DNA, the CDR3 is TGTGCCTGGAAGGAGGGAATGGTCAATCAGCCCCAGCATTTT. This translates into CAWKEGMVNQPQHF.

The rearrangement joins TRBV5-1 to TRBJ2-3; 7 positions agree with TRBD1. This CDR3 contains 14 residues. The germline V gene encodes CDR1 SGHRS and CDR2 YFSETQ. J gave up 5 bases and V 5 bases, and 8 bases lay outside the gene matches. The CDR3 coding sequence is TGCGCCAGCAGGGATAGACAGGGAATAGATACGCAGTATTTT. Translating it yields CASRDRQGIDTQYF.

The chain is built from TRBV2 and TRBJ2-1, with no clear D. Trimming shortened V by 4 bases and J by 6 bases, and 7 bases separated the two germline ends. CDR1 is SNHLY and CDR2 is FYNNEI in the germline V gene. The CDR3 length is 12 residues. This CDR3 reads CASSVLGNEQFF. DNA of the CDR3: TGTGCCAGCAGTGTCTTAGGCAATGAGCAGTTCTTC.

A single count supports this clone. The V gene is TRBV27, the J gene TRBJ2-1, with 13 positions matching TRBD2. Germline V CDR1 and CDR2: MNHEY, SMNVEV (reference sequence). The length of the CDR3 is 15 residues. V lost 4 bases and J lost 4; bases outside the gene matches: 1. The CDR3 here is CASSSTSGGYNEQFF. CDR3 in DNA: TGTGCCAGCAGTTCGACTAGCGGGGGGTACAATGAGCAGTTCTTC.

This clone came up a few times. This chain joins TRBV19 and TRBJ1-2; TRBD1 matches at 7 bases. V gave up 6 bases and J gave up 4 bases; unmatched junction bases: 11. CDR1 and CDR2 from the germline V gene are LNHDA and SQIVND (reference sequence). The CDR3 is 15 residues long. CDR3 bases: TGTGCCAGTAGACAACCGACAGGGACCTTCTATGGCTACACCTTC. It encodes CASRQPTGTFYGYTF.

The chain couples TRBV10-2 to TRBJ2-5; D not resolved. Trimming stripped 2 bases from V and 5 bases from J, with 15 bases between. Germline lookup yields CDR1 WSHSY and CDR2 SAAADI. CDR3 length equals 15 residues. This CDR3 is CASSERTGLGETQYF. For the CDR3, the DNA is TGCGCCAGCAGTGAGAGGACGGGCCTTGGGGAGACCCAGTACTTC.

This chain links TRBV30 with TRBJ2-7; tentative D call: TRBD1 (5 bases). V was trimmed by 4 bases and J by 2 bases, leaving 18 bases between them. CDR3 length: 15 residues. Germline V gene data show CDR1 as GTSNPN and CDR2 as SVGIG (reference sequence). The CDR3 DNA is TGTGCCTGGAATCGTAAGGACACCAAAACCTACGAGCAGTACGTC. Translating it yields CAWNRKDTKTYEQYV.

This chain links TRBV11-2 with TRBJ2-7; D is ambiguous. CDR3 size: 13 residues. V was clipped by 2 bases and J by 1 base, with 6 bases between them. Looked up from germline, CDR1 is SGHAT and CDR2 is FQNNGV. In DNA form, the CDR3 reads TGTGCCAGCAGCTTATTAGGGTCCTACGAGCAGTACGTC. The encoded protein is CASSLLGSYEQYV.

The chain couples TRBV30 to TRBJ2-3; TRBD2 matches at 16 bases. The trim removed 3 bases at V and 0 bases at J, leaving 6 bases unmatched. The CDR3 is made up of 18 amino acids. Per the germline V gene, CDR1 is GTSNPN and CDR2 is SVGIG (reference sequence). Here the CDR3 DNA reads TGTGCCTGGAGGCCGGGACTAGCGGGGGGGCCTAGCACAGATACGCAGTATTTT. This codes for CAWRPGLAGGPSTDTQYF.

The chain is built from TRBV5-1 and TRBJ2-3, with D perhaps given as TRBD1 or TRBD2 (5 bases each). The germline V gene encodes CDR1 SGHRS and CDR2 YFSETQ. The V and J ends lost 3 bases and 2 bases respectively, with 16 bases between them. CDR3 size: 16 residues. The CDR3 bases are TGCGCCAGCAGCTCAAACCGGGACCGAATCACAGATACGCAGTATTTT. It encodes CASSSNRDRITDTQYF.

The chain combines TRBV6-5 with TRBJ1-1, with D uncertain. CDR3 length: 12 residues. V was clipped by 6 bases and J by 2 bases, with 7 bases between them. Germline V gives CDR1 MNHEY, CDR2 SVGAGI. Written as DNA, the CDR3 is TGTGCCAGCAGCCAACTTAACACTGAAGCTTTCTTT. Amino acid sequence: CASSQLNTEAFF.

The chain couples TRBV2 to TRBJ1-2; 9 nucleotides align to TRBD1. CDR1 and CDR2 (germline): SNHLY, FYNNEI. V was clipped by 8 bases and J by 7 bases; unmatched bases: 17. The length of the CDR3 is 16 residues. CDR3: CASRRDRAIFSGGYTF. CDR3 in DNA: TGTGCCAGCCGCCGGGACAGGGCTATTTTTTCTGGTGGCTACACCTTC. Full variable domain (rest looked up from reference TRBV2 and TRBJ1-2): EPEVTQTPSHQVTQMGQEVILRCVPISNHLYFYWYRQILGQKVEFLVSFYNNEISEKSEIFDDQFSVERPDGSNFTLKIRSTKLEDSAMYFCASRRDRAIFSGGYTFGSGTRLTVV.

The chain carries TRBV11-1 and TRBJ1-1; D gene ambiguous. Trimming cost V 3 bases and J 1 base, with 12 bases left between them. The CDR3 loop spans 15 amino acids. The germline gives CDR1 SGHAT, CDR2 FQDESV (reference sequence). The DNA for the CDR3 is TGTGCCAGCAGCTTTTATGGAACGGAGAACACTGAAGCTTTCTTT. This encodes CASSFYGTENTEAFF.

CDR3 region: CAWSGGGGDEQFF. CDR3 DNA: TGTGCCTGGAGTGGGGGAGGGGGCGATGAGCAGTTCTTC. V and J are TRBV30 and TRBJ2-1; either TRBD1 or TRBD2 may fit D (7 bases each). There are 13 residues in the CDR3. The germline V and J ends were trimmed by 1 base and 8 bases, with 12 bases remaining between them. Germline CDR1 reads GTSNPN; CDR2 reads SVGIG (reference sequence).

This chain uses TRBV5-1 with TRBJ2-1; 11 bases fit TRBD1. Trimming removed 4 bases from V and 8 bases from J; junction bases left unmatched: 8. Germline CDR1 SGHRS, CDR2 YFSETQ. This CDR3 spans 15 amino acids. The CDR3 sequence is CASSHGQGAVDEQFF. In DNA, the CDR3 is TGCGCCAGCAGCCACGGACAGGGGGCAGTAGATGAGCAGTTCTTC.

This clone was recorded only once. The rearrangement links TRBV9 to TRBJ1-2, with D tentatively TRBD1 (6 bases). The ends were cut back, 4 bases at V and 4 bases at J, with 23 bases in the middle. The CDR3 loop spans 17 amino acids. Germline V lookup: CDR1 SGDLS, CDR2 YYNGEE. The CDR3 loop is CASSQESGAAGSYGYTF. As DNA, the CDR3 is TGTGCCAGCAGCCAAGAATCGGGGGCCGCAGGTTCCTATGGCTACACCTTC.

V usage is TRBV30 and J usage is TRBJ2-5, with 9 bases lining up with TRBD1. The CDR3 sequence is 17 residues long. V shed 0 bases and J 3 bases; nucleotides not matched to a gene: 11. Germline CDR1 is GTSNPN and CDR2 is SVGIG (reference sequence). This CDR3 reads CAWSVYKSGQGEETQYF. The CDR3 DNA follows: TGTGCCTGGAGTGTATATAAATCGGGACAGGGCGAAGAGACCCAGTACTTC.

The chain uses TRBV10-3 and TRBJ1-1; D is undetermined. With 6 bases removed from V and 2 bases from J, the gap between germline ends came to 7 bases. In germline, CDR1 is ENHRY, CDR2 SYGVKD. This CDR3 is 12 amino acids long. The CDR3 nucleotides read TGTGCCATCAGCCCGGCAAACACTGAAGCTTTCTTT. It encodes CAISPANTEAFF.

This chain links TRBV6-5 with TRBJ2-7; 7 nucleotides align to TRBD1. This CDR3 region has 15 residues. Germline-derived CDR1 and CDR2 are MNHEY and SVGAGI. V gave up 6 bases and J gave up 11 bases; unmatched junction bases: 19. CDR3 sequence reads: CASSPLRQGLSKEYF. The CDR3 nucleotides are TGTGCCAGCAGCCCCCTCCGACAGGGTTTATCGAAGGAGTACTTC.

The chain couples TRBV7-2 to TRBJ2-3; 16 nucleotides align to TRBD2. J lost 4 bases, V lost 2 bases, and 6 bases had no gene match. Per the germline V gene, CDR1 is SGHTA and CDR2 is FQGNSA. The CDR3 runs 18 residues. CDR3 DNA sequence: TGTGCCAGCAGCTTACTCGGGACTAGCGGGGGGGCCCCAGATACGCAGTATTTT. It is translated as CASSLLGTSGGAPDTQYF.

This sequence joins TRBV15 and TRBJ1-1; 10 nucleotides match TRBD1. The J segment lost 6 bases and the V segment lost 2 bases, leaving 27 bases of the junction unmatched. From germline, CDR1 is LNHNV and CDR2 YYDKDF (reference sequence). The CDR3 totals 22 residues. The CDR3 reads CATSRFSYVRGTRDRGVPEAFF. The CDR3 DNA is TGTGCCACCAGCAGATTCTCGTATGTGCGGGGGACCCGGGACAGGGGAGTTCCTGAAGCTTTCTTT.

The V and J genes are TRBV10-3 and TRBJ1-5; D is ambiguous. CDR1 is ENHRY and CDR2 is SYGVKD in the germline V gene. V was cut by 1 base and J by 5 bases, with 12 bases left in between. The CDR3 has 15 residues. CDR3 DNA: TGTGCCATCAGTGAGTTGGACGGAAATCATCAGCCCCAGCATTTT. It is translated as CAISELDGNHQPQHF.

This clone was counted a single time. The chain recombines TRBV7-8 with TRBJ1-6; D is unresolved. V was clipped by 5 bases and J by 14 bases, with 16 bases between them. CDR3 size: 13 residues. Germline V gives CDR1 SGHVS, CDR2 FQNEAQ. The chain's CDR3 is CASSPEFWQSLHF. Here the CDR3 DNA reads TGTGCCAGCAGCCCGGAGTTCTGGCAGTCCCTCCACTTT.

The chain combines TRBV11-2 with TRBJ2-3; no firm D call. V lost 6 bases and J lost 0, with 10 bases in between. Per the germline V gene, CDR1 is SGHAT and CDR2 is FQNNGV. The CDR3 extends over 14 amino acids. This chain's CDR3 is CASSMRLSTDTQYF. DNA of the CDR3: TGTGCCAGCAGTATGCGGCTAAGCACAGATACGCAGTATTTT.

There are a few counts of this clone. V and J are TRBV2 and TRBJ2-7; TRBD2 is a possible D gene (6 bases). The CDR3 has 13 amino acids. Germline CDR1 reads SNHLY; CDR2 reads FYNNEI. The V and J ends lost 3 bases and 2 bases respectively, with 8 bases between them. The CDR3 protein is CASSEGGTYEQYF. The CDR3, as DNA: TGTGCCAGCAGTGAGGGCGGGACCTACGAGCAGTACTTC.

The table lists this clone with a count of one. This rearrangement joins TRBV19 to TRBJ1-1; D is uncertain. Germline CDR1 LNHDA, CDR2 SQIVND (reference sequence). The CDR3 totals 11 residues. V lost 8 bases and J 3 bases, leaving 7 bases between the germline ends. The CDR3 DNA sequence: TGTGCCAGTGAGGCAGACACTGAAGCTTTCTTT. Its protein is CASEADTEAFF.